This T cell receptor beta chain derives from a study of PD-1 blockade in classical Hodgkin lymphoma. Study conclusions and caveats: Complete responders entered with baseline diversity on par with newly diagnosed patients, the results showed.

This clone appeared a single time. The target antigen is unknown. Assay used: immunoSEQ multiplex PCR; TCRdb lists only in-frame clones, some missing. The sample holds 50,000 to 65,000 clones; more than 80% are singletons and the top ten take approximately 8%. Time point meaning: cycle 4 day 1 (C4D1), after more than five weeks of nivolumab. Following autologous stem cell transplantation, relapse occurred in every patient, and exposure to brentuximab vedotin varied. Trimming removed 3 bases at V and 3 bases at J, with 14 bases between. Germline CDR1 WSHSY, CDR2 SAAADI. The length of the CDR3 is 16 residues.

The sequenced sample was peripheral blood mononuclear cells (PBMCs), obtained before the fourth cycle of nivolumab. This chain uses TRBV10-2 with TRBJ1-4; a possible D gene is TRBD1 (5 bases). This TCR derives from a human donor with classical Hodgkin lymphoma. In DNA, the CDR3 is TGCGCCAGCAGTGACCGGGGCCCTGCGGCTAATGAAAAACTGTTTTTT. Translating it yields CASSDRGPAANEKLFF.